Presented here are 11 T cell receptor beta chains from one specimen sequenced in a study of blood T cells in healthy people across ages. Primers used in a second PCR of about 6 to 11 cycles were a sample-barcoded 5' primer and a J-beta primer mix. TCRdb called the 5' RACE reads again in MiXCR, with one record for every CDR3 protein. The table shows approximately 2,000,000 distinct CDR3 sequences, with more than 35% occurring only once. Sequenced material: blood. These receptors were obtained from a human donor in good health.

The chain couples TRBV6-1 to TRBJ2-5, with 7 bases aligning to TRBD2. Germline CDR1 MNHNS, CDR2 SASEGT. Trimming cost V 1 base and J 4 bases; bases outside gene matches: 6. The CDR3 totals 15 residues. This CDR3 reads CASSEGLAVGETQYF. The DNA for the CDR3 is TGTGCCAGCAGTGAAGGCCTAGCGGTTGGAGAGACCCAGTACTTC.

The J gene is TRBJ1-1, the V gene TRBV27; no definite D call. CDR1 and CDR2 (germline): MNHEY, SMNVEV (reference sequence). Trimming pared 2 bases from V and 5 bases from J, leaving 12 bases between. The CDR3 is 14 residues long. The CDR3 spells CASSLGPTWTEAFF. The CDR3 nucleotides read TGTGCCAGCAGTTTAGGTCCGACTTGGACTGAAGCTTTCTTT.

This clonotype was found many times. The chain links TRBV5-1 to TRBJ1-2; D unresolved. V lost 2 bases and J lost 0, with 5 bases in between. Germline CDR1 and CDR2: SGHRS and YFSETQ. The CDR3 length is 13 residues. The CDR3 DNA reads as TGCGCCAGCAGCTTCACTTCTAACTATGGCTACACCTTC. It specifies CASSFTSNYGYTF.

The genes are TRBV25-1 and TRBJ1-4; D call uncertain. Deletions cut 2 bases from V and 0 bases from J, with 16 bases between. This CDR3 comprises 18 residues. CDR1 and CDR2 (germline): MGHDK, SYGVNS. CDR3 region: CASSEGPGLGPTNEKLFF. CDR3 sequence (DNA): TGTGCCAGCAGTGAAGGTCCAGGACTCGGCCCAACTAATGAAAAACTGTTTTTT.

Concerning this clonotype: The junction departs from germline at one end; a sequencing error may be responsible. The CDR3 loop is CASSLDEDSPLHF. As DNA, the CDR3 is TGTGCCAGTAGTTTAGACGAAGATTCACCCCTCCACTTT. This chain uses TRBV12-3 or TRBV12-4 with TRBJ1-6, with D unresolved. The CDR3 loop spans 13 amino acids.

This clonotype was seen a handful of times. This chain links TRBV20-1 with TRBJ2-3; 7 bases are shared with TRBD2. This CDR3 has 14 amino acids. J was trimmed by 1 base and V by 5 bases; bases with no gene match: 6. Per germline, CDR1 DFQATT and CDR2 SNEGSKA (reference sequence). The CDR3 loop is CSAASGVRTDTQYF. The CDR3 DNA reads as TGCAGTGCTGCGAGCGGGGTCCGCACAGATACGCAGTATTTT.

A few counts support this clonotype. The chain carries TRBV2 and TRBJ1-2, with 7 bases fitting TRBD1. CDR1 and CDR2 from the germline V gene are SNHLY and FYNNEI. V shed 6 bases and J 4 bases; nucleotides not matched to a gene: 11. This CDR3 is built from 15 residues. CDR3 sequence reads: CASSENRDSTYGYTF. The CDR3 DNA sequence: TGTGCCAGCAGCGAGAACCGGGACAGCACCTATGGCTACACCTTC.

The chain links TRBV4-1 to TRBJ2-3, with 11 positions matching TRBD2. The V gene end was trimmed by 4 bases and the J gene end by 6 bases; junction bases not matched to a gene: 9. CDR1 is MGHRA and CDR2 is YSYEKL in the germline V gene. The CDR3 sequence is 16 residues long. The CDR3 nucleotides are TGCGCCAGCAGCCGTTTGACTAGCGGGGATTGGGATACGCAGTATTTT. It translates to CASSRLTSGDWDTQYF.

As to this clonotype: An end of the junction differs from the germline gene, which may be a read error. The gene calls are TRBV4-3 and TRBJ2-7; D is unresolved. The CDR3 is made up of 15 amino acids. The V gene's germline CDR1 is LGHNA and CDR2 YSLEER. This chain's CDR3 is CTSSQRPTRAYEQYF. The CDR3 coding sequence is TGCACCAGCAGCCAGAGACCCACTCGGGCCTACGAGCAGTACTTC.

This chain links TRBV7-2 with TRBJ2-7; D unresolved. Germline-derived CDR1 and CDR2 are SGHTA and FQGNSA. This CDR3 has 15 amino acids. V was cut by 2 bases and J by 4 bases, with 15 bases left in between. CDR3 residues: CASSLIPGELYEQYF. As DNA, the CDR3 is TGTGCCAGCAGCTTAATTCCCGGAGAACTATACGAGCAGTACTTC.

This clonotype came up a few times. The rearrangement joins TRBV7-2 to TRBJ1-2; 8 bases agree with TRBD1. Per germline, CDR1 SGHTA and CDR2 FQGNSA. Germline trimming cut 4 bases from V and 4 bases from J; bases unmatched to any gene: 8. The CDR3 totals 15 residues. The CDR3 DNA reads TGTGCCAGCAGCTCGCGGTCAGGGGGCGGCTATGGCTACACCTTC. Its protein is CASSSRSGGGYGYTF.